Here is one TCR beta chain with its context. What it binds is not known. This sample is part of a study of T-cell reconstitution after alpha-beta-depleted transplantation in children. General study findings and limits: Diversity of TCRbeta at day 60 was high in some patients, arising from surviving recipient T cells and thymic progenitors.

The germline gives CDR1 SGHDN, CDR2 FVKESK. The CDR3 totals 13 residues. V was shortened by 4 bases and J by 8 bases, with 11 bases between the two germline ends. TCRbeta library preparation incorporated unique molecular identifiers. TCRdb ran MiXCR on the PCR reads and lists one entry per CDR3 protein. The sample records around 960,000 distinct CDR3 sequences, around 30% being singletons. Sequencing used PBMCs, mostly from graft donor cells, obtained 360 days after TCRalphabeta/CD19-depleted stem cell transplant. The sequence came from a boy in the first two years of life who had a stem cell transplant for SCID, so the T cells may come from the graft donor. The rearrangement joins TRBV14 to TRBJ1-4; D is undetermined. CDR3: CASSPWDSEKLFF. DNA of the CDR3: TGTGCCAGCAGCCCCTGGGATTCAGAAAAACTGTTTTTT. Full variable domain (remainder filled in from reference TRBV14 and TRBJ1-4): EAGVTQFPSHSVIEKGQTVTLRCDPISGHDNLYWYRRVMGKEIKFLLHFVKESKQDESGMPNNRFLAERTGGTYSTLKVQPAELEDSGVYFCASSPWDSEKLFFGSGTQLSVL.